This T cell receptor (beta chain) originates from a study of blood T cell repertoires in COVID-19. In the study overall: The origin of the acute and convalescent COVID-19 samples was the United States, Italy and Spain. Nucleic acid was either cDNA or gDNA, and it came from T cells, B-cell-depleted T cells, or PBMCs.

In its sample, this clone was seen once. Source study methods: Quantification of nucleated cells was approximated via reference gene primer amplification. The repertoire was sequenced with immunoSEQ multiplex PCR; TCRdb's copy has only in-frame clones and lacks some. The V and J calls and clone size were taken over from that table, and D and trimming were inferred from the DNA. The sample yields 45,000 to 50,000 clones, approximately 80% seen once. This TCR was recovered from a man aged 40-55 years with acute or convalescent COVID-19. The sequencing input was peripheral blood.

The CDR3 spells CASSLAPGGTGYTF. CDR3 bases: TGTGCCAGCAGCTTAGCGCCAGGGGGAACTGGCTACACCTTC. V is TRBV7-8 and J is TRBJ1-2; 7 positions match TRBD1. The germline gives CDR1 SGHVS, CDR2 FQNEAQ. This CDR3 has 14 residues. Losses at the gene ends were 0 bases for V and 7 bases for J; bases not matched to a gene: 5.